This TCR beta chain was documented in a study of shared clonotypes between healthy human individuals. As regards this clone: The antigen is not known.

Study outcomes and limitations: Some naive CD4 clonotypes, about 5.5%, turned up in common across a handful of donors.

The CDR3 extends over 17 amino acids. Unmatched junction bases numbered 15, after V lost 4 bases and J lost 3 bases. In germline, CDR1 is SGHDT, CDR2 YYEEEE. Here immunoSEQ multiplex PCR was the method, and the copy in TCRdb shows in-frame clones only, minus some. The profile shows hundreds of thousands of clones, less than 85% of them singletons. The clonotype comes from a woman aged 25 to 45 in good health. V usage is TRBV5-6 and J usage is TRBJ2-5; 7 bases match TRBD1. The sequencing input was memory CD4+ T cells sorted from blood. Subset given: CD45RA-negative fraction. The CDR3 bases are TGTGCCAGCAGCCCACCCGCCGGGACAGAGAAGAAAGAGACCCAGTACTTC. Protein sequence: CASSPPAGTEKKETQYF.